The next 25 T cell receptor beta chains were all read from a single sample in a study of blood T cell repertoires in COVID-19. TCRdb's copy holds only in-frame clones and misses some; the assay was immunoSEQ multiplex PCR. In the table there are under 250,000 clones, over 75% of which are singletons. Sequencing was carried out using peripheral blood. The receptors stem from a man aged 25-40 years who had recovered from COVID-19.

This clone showed up just a few times. J is TRBJ2-3 and V is TRBV4-2, with D perhaps matching TRBD1 (5 bases). Germline values: CDR1 LGHNA, CDR2 YNFKEQ. The ends were cut back, 1 base at V and 4 bases at J, with 15 bases in the middle. The CDR3 has 16 residues. CDR3 sequence (DNA): TGTGCCAGCAGCCAAGTAGGCAGGGCAAGCCCAGATACGCAGTATTTT. Protein sequence: CASSQVGRASPDTQYF.

This clone was detected a few times. The CDR3 reads CSVAGPRGYTF. DNA of the CDR3: TGCAGCGTTGCAGGGCCCAGGGGCTACACCTTC. V usage is TRBV29-1 and J usage is TRBJ1-2; D possibly corresponds to TRBD1 (5 bases). Germline lookup yields CDR1 SQVTM and CDR2 ANQGSEA. The V end lost 4 bases, the J end lost 8 bases, and 11 bases lay between the germline ends. The CDR3 extends over 11 amino acids.

Regarding this clone: The same CDR3 also results from other DNA sequences found in this sample. The gene calls are TRBV12-3 or TRBV12-4 and TRBJ1-3, with D unresolved. This CDR3 has 13 amino acids. V was trimmed by 2 bases and J by 1 base, leaving 3 bases between them. CDR3 residues: CASSLSSGNTIYF. The CDR3 bases are TGTGCCAGCAGTTTATCGTCTGGAAACACCATATATTTT.

The chain has TRBV19 and TRBJ2-7; possibly TRBD1 for D (6 bases). Germline CDR1 LNHDA, CDR2 SQIVND (reference sequence). With 0 bases removed from V and 3 bases from J, the gap between germline ends came to 9 bases. The CDR3 is 14 amino acids. This chain's CDR3 is CASSIDGTYYEQYF. Written as DNA, the CDR3 is TGTGCCAGTAGTATAGATGGGACATACTACGAGCAGTACTTC.

This clone was found many times. The chain joins TRBV10-1 to TRBJ1-2; D remains ambiguous. This CDR3 contains 13 residues. Per germline, CDR1 WNHNN and CDR2 SYGVQD (reference sequence). V shed 3 bases and J shed 0 bases, with 5 bases lying between them. The CDR3 sequence: CASSDQANYGYTF. The CDR3 DNA reads TGCGCCAGCAGTGACCAGGCTAACTATGGCTACACCTTC.

The sample holds a few counts of this clone. The rearrangement joins TRBV6-5 to TRBJ1-1; tentatively, D is TRBD1 (5 bases). The CDR3 has 14 residues. The germline V gene has CDR1 MNHEY and CDR2 SVGAGI. Trimming left V 2 bases short and J 5 bases short, with 12 bases between. For the CDR3, the DNA is TGTGCCAGCAGTTACACAATTGGGGGGACTGAAGCTTTCTTT. Its protein product is CASSYTIGGTEAFF.

The chain carries TRBV5-1 and TRBJ1-2; TRBD1 matches at 7 bases. Germline CDR1 reads SGHRS; CDR2 reads YFSETQ. The CDR3 contains 14 residues. The ends lost 4 bases at V and 6 bases at J; junction bases unmatched: 9. The CDR3 nucleotides are TGCGCCAGCAGCCCGACCGGGACAGCTAATGGCTACACCTTC. The encoded protein is CASSPTGTANGYTF.

CDR3 protein: CASSTSGGVLNIQYF. The CDR3 DNA reads as TGTGCCAGCAGTACCAGCGGGGGGGTCCTAAACATTCAGTACTTC. The rearrangement uses TRBV6-5 and TRBJ2-4; TRBD2 matches 10 bases. Germline assignment: CDR1 MNHEY and CDR2 SVGAGI. The CDR3 is 15 residues long. J was trimmed by 6 bases and V by 5 bases; bases with no gene match: 7.

The chain is built from TRBV10-2 and TRBJ1-2, with D possibly TRBD1 on 5 matching bases. The V end was cut by 0 bases, the J end by 2 bases, with 13 bases between. CDR1 is WSHSY and CDR2 is SAAADI in the germline V gene. The CDR3 contains 16 residues. The CDR3 is CASSESRGLSNYGYTF. The CDR3 nucleotides are TGCGCCAGCAGTGAGTCAAGGGGACTATCAAACTATGGCTACACCTTC.

The chain carries TRBV14 and TRBJ1-2; D unclear. CDR3 length equals 15 residues. Per germline, CDR1 SGHDN and CDR2 FVKESK. Trimming cost V 3 bases and J 4 bases, with 15 bases left between them. CDR3 sequence (DNA): TGTGCCAGCAGCCAGGACCGGGTGGGAGGCTATGGCTACACCTTC. As protein: CASSQDRVGGYGYTF.

CDR3 region: CASSVEAGTNTGELFF. The CDR3 DNA follows: TGTGCCAGCAGCGTAGAGGCGGGGACGAACACCGGGGAGCTGTTTTTT. The chain links TRBV9 to TRBJ2-2; tentative D call: TRBD2 (6 bases). The V end lost 0 bases, the J end lost 0 bases, and 9 bases lay between the germline ends. There are 16 residues in the CDR3. Looked up from germline, CDR1 is SGDLS and CDR2 is YYNGEE. Based on the CDR3 plus reference TRBV9 and TRBJ2-2, the full variable domain is DSGVTQTPKHLITATGQRVTLRCSPRSGDLSVYWYQQSLDQGLQFLIQYYNGEERAKGNILERFSAQQFPDLHSELNLSSLELGDSALYFCASSVEAGTNTGELFFGEGSRLTVL.

This chain links TRBV27 with TRBJ2-1; D gene uncertain. Germline loops: CDR1 MNHEY, CDR2 SMNVEV (reference sequence). There are 15 residues in the CDR3. V lost 6 bases to trimming and J lost 3 bases, with 15 bases between them. CDR3 coding DNA: TGTGCCAGCAGCGCCCCTATTACTTTCTACAATGAGCAGTTCTTC. Translating gives CASSAPITFYNEQFF.

This clone occurred many times. The chain carries TRBV4-1 and TRBJ1-4; D not certain. Trimming took off 4 bases at V and 8 bases at J, with 8 bases between the two ends. The CDR3 contains 12 residues. The germline V gene encodes CDR1 MGHRA and CDR2 YSYEKL. CDR3: CASSLHKEKLFF. The CDR3 bases are TGCGCCAGCAGCCTACATAAAGAAAAACTGTTTTTT.

V and J are TRBV19 and TRBJ2-6; TRBD2 matches at 7 bases. Germline CDR1 is LNHDA and CDR2 is SQIVND (reference sequence). There are 17 residues in the CDR3. The J segment lost 0 bases and the V segment lost 5 bases, leaving 7 bases of the junction unmatched. The CDR3 sequence: CASSPWGGSSGANVLTF. CDR3 nucleotide sequence: TGTGCCAGTAGTCCCTGGGGGGGAAGCTCTGGGGCCAACGTCCTGACTTTC.

This chain uses TRBV6-1 with TRBJ2-3; D is unresolved. CDR3 length equals 17 residues. Germline loops: CDR1 MNHNS, CDR2 SASEGT. Between the trimmed V and J ends, which lost 2 bases and 2 bases, there was a span of 17 bases. CDR3 nucleotide sequence: TGTGCCAGCAGTGAATCTCGGTTAGACTTGGCCACAGATACGCAGTATTTT. This encodes CASSESRLDLATDTQYF.

V gene TRBV28 combines with J gene TRBJ1-6; 8 nucleotides line up with TRBD1. Germline assignment: CDR1 MDHEN and CDR2 SYDVKM. This CDR3 is built from 15 residues. V shed 5 bases and J 8 bases; nucleotides not matched to a gene: 8. The CDR3 here is CASSAPGTGDSPLHF. The CDR3 bases are TGTGCCAGCAGTGCCCCCGGGACAGGCGATTCACCCCTCCACTTT. The whole variable domain, remainder taken from reference TRBV28 and TRBJ1-6, is DVKVTQSSRYLVKRTGEKVFLECVQDMDHENMFWYRQDPGLGLRLIYFSYDVKMKEKGDIPEGYSVSREKKERFSLILESASTNQTSMYLCASSAPGTGDSPLHFGNGTRLTVT.

The chain employs TRBV2 and TRBJ2-3; 11 nucleotides align to TRBD2. Germline V lookup: CDR1 SNHLY, CDR2 FYNNEI. The CDR3 is 15 residues long. After removal of 10 bases from V and 4 bases from J, the junction contained 10 bases not matched to a gene. DNA of the CDR3: TGTGCCACCTCCGTAGCGGGGGGGCGAGCAGATACGCAGTATTTT. As protein: CATSVAGGRADTQYF.

J is TRBJ2-3 and V is TRBV5-1; perhaps TRBD1 as D (5 bases). Trimming took off 1 base at V and 3 bases at J, with 9 bases between the two ends. The length of the CDR3 is 14 residues. Germline CDR1 and CDR2: SGHRS and YFSETQ. The CDR3 region has the DNA TGCGCCAGCAGCTTGCAAGGGGCGACAGATACGCAGTATTTT. Translation: CASSLQGATDTQYF.

The chain carries TRBV9 and TRBJ2-7, with TRBD2 identical over 7 bases. The CDR3 runs 17 residues. V gave up 0 bases and J gave up 2 bases; unmatched junction bases: 11. Germline V gene data show CDR1 as SGDLS and CDR2 as YYNGEE. CDR3 DNA sequence: TGTGCCAGCAGCGTAGCCCCCGACGGGGGGAGTACCTACGAGCAGTACTTC. Translating gives CASSVAPDGGSTYEQYF.

This chain joins TRBV11-2 and TRBJ1-4; maybe TRBD1 (5 bases). The ends were cut back, 5 bases at V and 3 bases at J, with 13 bases in the middle. CDR1 SGHAT and CDR2 FQNNGV come from the germline V gene. CDR3 size: 15 residues. The CDR3 spells CASSLRQSPNEKLFF. For the CDR3, the DNA is TGTGCCAGCAGCCTCCGACAGTCCCCTAATGAAAAACTGTTTTTT.

CDR3 in amino acids: CASSKAGTVHNEQFF. Written as DNA, the CDR3 is TGTGCCAGTAGTAAGGCGGGGACAGTCCACAATGAGCAGTTCTTC. The rearrangement links TRBV19 to TRBJ2-1, with D possibly TRBD1 on 7 matching bases. Germline values: CDR1 LNHDA, CDR2 SQIVND (reference sequence). Trimming stripped 4 bases from V and 5 bases from J, with 15 bases between. CDR3 size: 15 residues.

The V and J genes are TRBV27 and TRBJ2-2, with TRBD2 matching 8 bases. The CDR3 runs to 15 residues. The V segment lost 6 bases and the J segment 2 bases; nucleotides outside the gene matches: 5. The germline gives CDR1 MNHEY, CDR2 SMNVEV (reference sequence). CDR3 region: CASRGAGANTGELFF. The CDR3 region has the DNA TGTGCCAGCAGAGGAGCGGGAGCAAACACCGGGGAGCTGTTTTTT.

This chain connects TRBV15 to TRBJ2-5; 12 positions agree with TRBD2. CDR3 length: 18 residues. The junction had 8 bases not matched to a gene; V was cut back by 1 base and J by 2 bases. Germline-derived CDR1 and CDR2 are LNHNV and YYDKDF (reference sequence). The CDR3 protein is CATSRGLAGATGQETQYF. The CDR3 DNA follows: TGTGCCACCAGCAGAGGACTAGCGGGGGCAACCGGACAAGAGACCCAGTACTTC.

The rearrangement uses TRBV19 and TRBJ1-1, with D perhaps matching TRBD1 (6 bases). V was shortened by 3 bases and J by 5 bases, with 16 bases between the two germline ends. The CDR3 runs 15 residues. Germline V gene sequence: CDR1 LNHDA, CDR2 SQIVND (reference sequence). CDR3 nucleotide sequence: TGTGCCAGTAGTATCGTGGGGGCCCAGGGGACTGAAGCTTTCTTT. Translated: CASSIVGAQGTEAFF. The full variable domain, completed using reference TRBV19 and TRBJ1-1, is DGGITQSPKYLFRKEGQNVTLSCEQNLNHDAMYWYRQDPGQGLRLIYYSQIVNDFQKGDIAEGYSVSREKKESFPLTVTSAQKNPTAFYLCASSIVGAQGTEAFFGQGTRLTVV.

The chain combines TRBV19 with TRBJ2-3; D gene ambiguous. V gave up 4 bases and J gave up 2 bases, with 4 bases separating them. This CDR3 contains 12 residues. Germline V gives CDR1 LNHDA, CDR2 SQIVND (reference sequence). The CDR3 region is CASSRLTDTQYF. DNA for the CDR3: TGTGCCAGTAGTAGACTCACAGATACGCAGTATTTT.